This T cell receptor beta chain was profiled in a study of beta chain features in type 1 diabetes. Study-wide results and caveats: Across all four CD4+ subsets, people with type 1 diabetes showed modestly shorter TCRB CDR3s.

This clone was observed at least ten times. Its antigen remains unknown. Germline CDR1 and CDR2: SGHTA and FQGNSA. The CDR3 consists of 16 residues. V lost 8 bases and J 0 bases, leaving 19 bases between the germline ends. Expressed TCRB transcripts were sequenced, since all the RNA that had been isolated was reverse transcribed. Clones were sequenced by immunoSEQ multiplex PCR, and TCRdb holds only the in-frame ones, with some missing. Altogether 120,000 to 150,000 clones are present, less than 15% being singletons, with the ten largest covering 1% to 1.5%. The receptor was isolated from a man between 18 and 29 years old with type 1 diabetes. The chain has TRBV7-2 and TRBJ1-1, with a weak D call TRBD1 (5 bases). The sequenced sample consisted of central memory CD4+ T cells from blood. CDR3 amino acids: CASRGQGRGMNTEAFF. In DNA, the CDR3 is TGTGCCAGCCGCGGGCAGGGAAGAGGGATGAACACTGAAGCTTTCTTT.